Each of the 21 T cell receptor beta chains below was sequenced from the same sample in a study of CXCR3-negative and CXCR3-positive naive CD8 T cells. Findings and limits, study-wide: The study found more hydrophobic TRB CDR3s in CXCR3-positive naive cells than in CXCR3-negative naive cells.

TRB cDNA libraries were made by UMI-labeled 5' RACE. With the 5' RACE reads reprocessed, TCRdb shows one record per CDR3 protein and no DNA. The table lists more than 75,000 distinct CDR3 sequences. The antigens of these receptors remain unknown. Source material: naive CXCR3+ CD8+ T cells from blood. As for subset: CD45RO-CCR7+CD27+CD95- naive CD8+ T cells expressing CXCR3 (TNR3+). These receptors were taken from a human donor in good health. Some clones in this sample may be carry-over from other donors' samples.

The chain couples TRBV28 to TRBJ2-1; no DNA is available, so the TRBD2 call from TCRdb remains unchecked. The germline CDR1 and CDR2 sequences are MDHEN and SYDVKM. There are 13 residues in the CDR3. CDR3: CATEGLVNLAAFF.

The chain recombines TRBV15 with TRBJ1-1; TCRdb returns TRBD1, unconfirmable since there is no DNA. CDR3 size: 12 residues. CDR1 and CDR2 from the germline V gene are LNHNV and YYDKDF (reference sequence). The CDR3 sequence: CATRTGPTEAFF. The whole variable domain, remainder taken from reference TRBV15 and TRBJ1-1, is DAMVIQNPRYQVTQFGKPVTLSCSQTLNHNVMYWYQQKSSQAPKLLFHYYDKDFNNEADTPDNFQSRRPNTSFCFLDIRSPGLGDTAMYLCATRTGPTEAFFGQGTRLTVV.

The chain recombines TRBV19 with TRBJ2-2. The CDR3 has 12 residues. Germline lookup yields CDR1 LNHDA and CDR2 SQIVND (reference sequence). CDR3 in amino acids: CASSTYTGELFF.

The chain carries TRBV2 and TRBJ2-5. CDR1 is SNHLY, CDR2 FYNNEI, per germline. The CDR3 is made up of 14 amino acids. This CDR3 reads CASSEVYLQETQYF.

The rearrangement uses TRBV29-1 and TRBJ2-7; TCRdb's D call of TRBD2 is untestable without DNA. Germline values: CDR1 SQVTM, CDR2 ANQGSEA. The CDR3 is made up of 12 amino acids. CDR3 residues: CSVALGGYEQYF.

The chain is built from TRBV6-2 or TRBV6-3 and TRBJ2-1; TCRdb's D call of TRBD2 is untestable without DNA. CDR3 length: 12 amino acids. Germline CDR1 and CDR2: MNHEY and SVGEGT. CDR3 region: CASSLDYRPQFF.

The J gene is TRBJ2-7, the V gene TRBV7-9. The CDR3 runs 13 residues. Germline V gene data show CDR1 as SEHNR and CDR2 as FQNEAQ (reference sequence). The chain's CDR3 is CASRASGSYEQYF.

J is TRBJ2-5 and V is TRBV11-3; TCRdb picks TRBD2, but there is no DNA to check that call. This CDR3 is built from 14 residues. The germline V gene has CDR1 SGHNT and CDR2 YENEEA. CDR3 sequence reads: CASSRRLAKETQYF.

V usage is TRBV4-1 and J usage is TRBJ2-1; TCRdb names TRBD2, which stays unverified in the absence of DNA. Germline V gene data show CDR1 as MGHRA and CDR2 as YSYEKL. This CDR3 is built from 18 residues. The chain's CDR3 is CASSQVWASGRAYNEQFF.

This chain uses TRBV20-1 with TRBJ2-1; TCRdb designates TRBD2, a call that cannot be tested without DNA. Germline assignment: CDR1 DFQATT and CDR2 SNEGSKA (reference sequence). The CDR3 is made up of 14 amino acids. CDR3 region: CSARGLAEYNEQFF.

The gene calls are TRBV20-1 and TRBJ1-1; the D call from TCRdb, TRBD1, cannot be confirmed without DNA. CDR3 size: 13 residues. Germline assignment: CDR1 DFQATT and CDR2 SNEGSKA (reference sequence). CDR3 in amino acids: CSARAGTHTEAFF.

The chain employs TRBV15 and TRBJ2-7. This CDR3 is built from 14 residues. CDR1 and CDR2 (germline): LNHNV, YYDKDF (reference sequence). The CDR3 reads CATSRDPERGEQYF.

The CDR3 region is CSAELLEVETQYF. This sequence joins TRBV29-1 and TRBJ2-5; without DNA, the TCRdb call of TRBD2 cannot be checked. CDR1 and CDR2 from the germline V gene are SQVTM and ANQGSEA. The CDR3 is 13 amino acids.

CDR3 sequence: CAISESSGYPSSQHPYNEQFF. The chain employs TRBV10-3 and TRBJ2-1; TCRdb selects TRBD2, and the lack of DNA leaves this call unchecked. The CDR3 is 21 residues long. CDR1 is ENHRY and CDR2 is SYGVKD in the germline V gene.

V is TRBV5-3 and J is TRBJ2-1; the D call of TRBD2 rests on TCRdb alone, since no DNA is present to check it. TRBV5-3 qualifies as an ORF whose function is uncertain. The CDR3 covers 13 residues. The CDR3 region is CARSLGAWVEQFF.

The CDR3 protein is CASITNTEAFF. The chain carries TRBV19 and TRBJ1-1. CDR1 and CDR2 (germline): LNHDA, SQIVND (reference sequence). The CDR3 consists of 11 residues.

The rearrangement joins TRBV5-1 to TRBJ2-2; there is no DNA to check the TCRdb D call of TRBD2. This CDR3 contains 14 residues. Germline CDR1 reads SGHRS; CDR2 reads YFSETQ. CDR3 amino acids: CASSLEGLAGELFF.

This CDR3 is CASSPGGSKFF. V is TRBV12-3 or TRBV12-4 and J is TRBJ2-1. This CDR3 contains 11 residues.

The V gene is TRBV28, the J gene TRBJ2-2; TCRdb proposes TRBD2, but this gene call is untestable without DNA. Germline V gene data show CDR1 as MDHEN and CDR2 as SYDVKM. The CDR3 runs 17 residues. The CDR3 sequence is CASSFAGLAGVDGELFF.

V usage is TRBV6-6 and J usage is TRBJ2-5. The CDR3 has 16 residues. Germline V gene sequence: CDR1 MNHNY, CDR2 SVGAGI (reference sequence). The CDR3 sequence is CASSYSPTYSQETQYF.

V is TRBV20-1 and J is TRBJ2-1. CDR1 is DFQATT, CDR2 SNEGSKA, per germline (reference sequence). The CDR3 runs to 14 residues. The CDR3 here is CSASSNTVYNEQFF.